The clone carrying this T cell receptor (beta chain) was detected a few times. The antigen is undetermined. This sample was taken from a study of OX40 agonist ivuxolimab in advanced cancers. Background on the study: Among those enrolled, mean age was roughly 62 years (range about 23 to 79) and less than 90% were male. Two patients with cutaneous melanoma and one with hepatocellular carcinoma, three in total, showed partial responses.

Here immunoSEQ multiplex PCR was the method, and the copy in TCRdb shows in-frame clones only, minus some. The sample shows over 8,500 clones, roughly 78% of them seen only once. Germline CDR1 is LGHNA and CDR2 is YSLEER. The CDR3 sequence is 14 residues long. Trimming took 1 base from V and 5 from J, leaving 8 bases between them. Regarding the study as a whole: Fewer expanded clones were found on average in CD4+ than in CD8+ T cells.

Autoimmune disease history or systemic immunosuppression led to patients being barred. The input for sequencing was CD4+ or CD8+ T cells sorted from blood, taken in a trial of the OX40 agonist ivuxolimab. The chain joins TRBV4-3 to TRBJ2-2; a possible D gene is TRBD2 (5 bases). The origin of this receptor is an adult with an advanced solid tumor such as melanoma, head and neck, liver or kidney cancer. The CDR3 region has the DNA TGCGCCAGCAGCCAAGGGGGAGAGACCGGGGAGCTGTTTTTT. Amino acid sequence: CASSQGGETGELFF.